This T cell receptor beta chain emerged from a study of T cells after yellow fever vaccination. In regard to this clonotype: No antigen is known for it.

TCR cDNA, made by 5'RACE template switching, carried an added universal primer site and UMIs. MiXCR, run by TCRdb on the 5' RACE reads, gives a single entry per CDR3 protein. The data contain approximately 150,000 distinct CDR3 sequences, 5.5% to 7.5% of them seen just once; the ten biggest clones take up less than 3.5%. General study findings and limits: The CD4 and CD8 compartments had a small share of their clonotypes in common. Abundant clonotypes from the bulk population could have been carried over as contaminants into FACS-sorted repertoires. The booster saw the reappearance of most primary-vaccination clones (about 95% CD4, around 90% CD8).

Trimming shortened V by 3 bases and J by 0 bases, and 18 bases separated the two germline ends. The germline gives CDR1 DFQATT, CDR2 SNEGSKA (reference sequence). The CDR3 consists of 17 residues. The sequences come from CD4+ T cells sorted from PBMCs, collected on the day of the first yellow fever vaccination. This TCR was recovered from a young man who received the YFV17D yellow fever vaccine. The chain couples TRBV20-1 to TRBJ2-1; D gene unclear. The CDR3 is CSASLITNSGSYNEQFF. The CDR3 nucleotides read TGCAGTGCTAGTCTTATAACGAACTCGGGCTCCTACAATGAGCAGTTCTTC.